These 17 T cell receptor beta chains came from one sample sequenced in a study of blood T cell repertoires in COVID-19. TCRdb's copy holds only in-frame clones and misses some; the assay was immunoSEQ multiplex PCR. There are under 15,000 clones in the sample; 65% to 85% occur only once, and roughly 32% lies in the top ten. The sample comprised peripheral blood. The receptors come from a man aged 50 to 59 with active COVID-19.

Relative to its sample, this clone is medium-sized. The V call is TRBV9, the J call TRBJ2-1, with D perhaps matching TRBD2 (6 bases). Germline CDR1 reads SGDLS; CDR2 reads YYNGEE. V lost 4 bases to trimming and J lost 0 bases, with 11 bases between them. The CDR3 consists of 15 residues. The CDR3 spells CASSMAGSSYNEQFF. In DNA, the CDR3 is TGTGCCAGCAGCATGGCGGGGAGCTCCTACAATGAGCAGTTCTTC. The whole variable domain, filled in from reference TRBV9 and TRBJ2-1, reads DSGVTQTPKHLITATGQRVTLRCSPRSGDLSVYWYQQSLDQGLQFLIQYYNGEERAKGNILERFSAQQFPDLHSELNLSSLELGDSALYFCASSMAGSSYNEQFFGPGTRLTVL.

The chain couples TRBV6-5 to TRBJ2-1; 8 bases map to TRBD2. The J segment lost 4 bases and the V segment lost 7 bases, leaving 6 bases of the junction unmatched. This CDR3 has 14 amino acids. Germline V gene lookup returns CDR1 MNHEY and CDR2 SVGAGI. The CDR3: CASKALAGYNEQFF. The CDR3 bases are TGTGCCAGCAAGGCCCTAGCGGGTTACAATGAGCAGTTCTTC.

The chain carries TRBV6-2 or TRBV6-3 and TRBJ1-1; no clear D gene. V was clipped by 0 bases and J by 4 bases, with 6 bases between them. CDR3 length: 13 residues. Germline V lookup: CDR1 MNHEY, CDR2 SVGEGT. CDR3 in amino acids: CASSYSVSTEAFF. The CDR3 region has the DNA TGTGCCAGCAGTTACTCGGTGAGCACTGAAGCTTTCTTT.

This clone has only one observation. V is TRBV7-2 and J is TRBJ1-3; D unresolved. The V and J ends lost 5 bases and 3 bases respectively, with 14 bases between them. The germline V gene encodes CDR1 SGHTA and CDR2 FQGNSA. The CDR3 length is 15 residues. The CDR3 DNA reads TGTGCCAGCAGCCCCCGGAGCGGTCATGGAAACACCATATATTTT. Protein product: CASSPRSGHGNTIYF.

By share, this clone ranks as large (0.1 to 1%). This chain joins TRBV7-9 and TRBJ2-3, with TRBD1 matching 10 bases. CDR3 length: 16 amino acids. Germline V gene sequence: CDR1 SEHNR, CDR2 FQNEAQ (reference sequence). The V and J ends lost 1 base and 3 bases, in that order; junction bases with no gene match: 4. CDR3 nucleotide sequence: TGTGCCAGCAGCTTAGAAGGACAGGGGGAAACAGATACGCAGTATTTT. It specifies CASSLEGQGETDTQYF.

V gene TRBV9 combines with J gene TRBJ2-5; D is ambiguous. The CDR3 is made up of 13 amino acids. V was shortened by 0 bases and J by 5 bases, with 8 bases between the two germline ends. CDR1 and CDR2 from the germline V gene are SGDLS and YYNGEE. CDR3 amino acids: CASSVVPGETQYF. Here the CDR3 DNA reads TGTGCCAGCAGCGTAGTCCCCGGGGAGACCCAGTACTTC.

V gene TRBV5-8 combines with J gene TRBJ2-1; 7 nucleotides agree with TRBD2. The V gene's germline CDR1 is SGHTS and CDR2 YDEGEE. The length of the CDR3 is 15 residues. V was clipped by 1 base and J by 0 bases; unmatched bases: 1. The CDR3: CASSLTGGSYNEQFF. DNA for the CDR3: TGTGCCAGCAGCTTGACGGGGGGCTCCTACAATGAGCAGTTCTTC.

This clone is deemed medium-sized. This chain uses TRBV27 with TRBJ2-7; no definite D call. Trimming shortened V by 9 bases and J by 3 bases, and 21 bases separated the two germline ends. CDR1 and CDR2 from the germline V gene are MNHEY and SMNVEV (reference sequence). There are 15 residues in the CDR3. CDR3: CASAPTRGSYYEQYF. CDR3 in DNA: TGTGCCAGTGCCCCCACACGTGGTTCGTACTACGAGCAGTACTTC.

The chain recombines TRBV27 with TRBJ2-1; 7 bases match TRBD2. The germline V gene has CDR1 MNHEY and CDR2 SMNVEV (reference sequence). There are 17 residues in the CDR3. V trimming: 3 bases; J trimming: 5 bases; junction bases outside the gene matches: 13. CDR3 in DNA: TGTGCCAGCAGTTTTTTCATCCGGGGACTAACCAACAATGAGCAGTTCTTC. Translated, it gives CASSFFIRGLTNNEQFF.

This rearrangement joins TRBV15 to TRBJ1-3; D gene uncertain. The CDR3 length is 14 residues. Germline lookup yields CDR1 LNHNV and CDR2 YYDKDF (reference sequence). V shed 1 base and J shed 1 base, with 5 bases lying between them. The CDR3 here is CATSRAVSGNTIYF. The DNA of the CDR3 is TGTGCCACCAGCAGAGCGGTTTCTGGAAACACCATATATTTT.

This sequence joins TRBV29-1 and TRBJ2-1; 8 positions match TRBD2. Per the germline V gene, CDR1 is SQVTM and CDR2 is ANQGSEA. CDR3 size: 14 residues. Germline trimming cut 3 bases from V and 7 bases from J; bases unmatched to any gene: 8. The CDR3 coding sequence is TGCAGCGTTGAGGGCAGCGGGAGTTTGAATGAGCAGTTCTTC. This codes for CSVEGSGSLNEQFF.

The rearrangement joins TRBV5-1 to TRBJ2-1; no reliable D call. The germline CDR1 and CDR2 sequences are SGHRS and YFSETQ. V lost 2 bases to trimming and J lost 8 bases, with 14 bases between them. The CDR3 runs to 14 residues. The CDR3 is CASSFDSPWDEQFF. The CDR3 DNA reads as TGCGCCAGCAGCTTTGACTCCCCCTGGGATGAGCAGTTCTTC.

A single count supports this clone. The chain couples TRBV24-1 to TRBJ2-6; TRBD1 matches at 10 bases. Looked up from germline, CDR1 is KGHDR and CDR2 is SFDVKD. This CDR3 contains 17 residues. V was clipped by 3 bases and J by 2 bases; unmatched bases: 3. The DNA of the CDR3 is TGTGCCACCAGTGATGGGGACAGGGGAACTGGGGCCAACGTCCTGACTTTC. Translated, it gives CATSDGDRGTGANVLTF.

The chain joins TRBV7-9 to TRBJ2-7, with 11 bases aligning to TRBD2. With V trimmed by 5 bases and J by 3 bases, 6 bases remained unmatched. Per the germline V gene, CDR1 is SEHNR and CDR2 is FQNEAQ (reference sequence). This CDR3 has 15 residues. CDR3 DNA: TGTGCCAGCAGCCACCCGGGACTAGCGGACTACGAGCAGTACTTC. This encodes CASSHPGLADYEQYF.

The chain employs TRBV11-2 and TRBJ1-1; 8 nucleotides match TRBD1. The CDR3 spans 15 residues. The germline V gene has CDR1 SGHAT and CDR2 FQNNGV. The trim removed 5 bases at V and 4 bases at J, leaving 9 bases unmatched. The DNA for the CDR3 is TGTGCCAGCAGCCCCCTGGACAGGGTTGGCACTGAAGCTTTCTTT. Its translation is CASSPLDRVGTEAFF.

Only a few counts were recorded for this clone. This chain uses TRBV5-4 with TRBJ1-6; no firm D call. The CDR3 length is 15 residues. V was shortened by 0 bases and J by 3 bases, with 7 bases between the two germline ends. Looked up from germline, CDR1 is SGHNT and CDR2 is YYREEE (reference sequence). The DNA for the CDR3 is TGTGCCAGCAGCTTGGGGGCAGTCTATAATTCACCCCTCCACTTT. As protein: CASSLGAVYNSPLHF.

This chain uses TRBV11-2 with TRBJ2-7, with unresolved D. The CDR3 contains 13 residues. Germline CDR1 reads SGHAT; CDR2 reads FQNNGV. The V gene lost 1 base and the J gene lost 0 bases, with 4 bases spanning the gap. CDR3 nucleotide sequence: TGTGCCAGCAGCTTAGTTAGCTCCTACGAGCAGTACTTC. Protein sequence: CASSLVSSYEQYF.